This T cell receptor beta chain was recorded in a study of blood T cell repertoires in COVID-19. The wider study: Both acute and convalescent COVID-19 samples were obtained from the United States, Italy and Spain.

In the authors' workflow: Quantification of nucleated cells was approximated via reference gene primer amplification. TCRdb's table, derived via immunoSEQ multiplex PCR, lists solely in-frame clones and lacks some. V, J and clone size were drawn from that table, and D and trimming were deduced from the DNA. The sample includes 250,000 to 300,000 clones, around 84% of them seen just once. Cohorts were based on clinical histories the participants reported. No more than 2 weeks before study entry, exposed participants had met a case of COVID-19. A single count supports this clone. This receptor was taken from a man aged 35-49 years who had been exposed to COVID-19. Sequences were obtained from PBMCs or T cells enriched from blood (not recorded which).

CDR3 protein: CASSLDPGIYNEQFF. CDR3 bases: TGTGCCAGCAGCTTAGACCCGGGGATTTACAATGAGCAGTTCTTC. This chain uses TRBV11-2 with TRBJ2-1; possibly TRBD2 for D (5 bases). The germline gives CDR1 SGHAT, CDR2 FQNNGV. V lost 0 bases to trimming and J lost 4 bases, with 10 bases between them. The CDR3 is 15 amino acids.